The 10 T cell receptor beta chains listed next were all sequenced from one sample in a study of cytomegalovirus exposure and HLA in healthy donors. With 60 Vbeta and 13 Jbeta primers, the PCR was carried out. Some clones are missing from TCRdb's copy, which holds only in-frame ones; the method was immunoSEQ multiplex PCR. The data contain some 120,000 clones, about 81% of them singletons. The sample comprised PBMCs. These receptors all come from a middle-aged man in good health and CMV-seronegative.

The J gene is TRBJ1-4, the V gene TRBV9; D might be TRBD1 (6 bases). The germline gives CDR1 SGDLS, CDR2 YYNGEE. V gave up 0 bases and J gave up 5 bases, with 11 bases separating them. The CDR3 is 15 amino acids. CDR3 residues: CASSVAGTSNEKLFF. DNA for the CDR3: TGTGCCAGCAGCGTAGCCGGGACATCAAATGAAAAACTGTTTTTT.

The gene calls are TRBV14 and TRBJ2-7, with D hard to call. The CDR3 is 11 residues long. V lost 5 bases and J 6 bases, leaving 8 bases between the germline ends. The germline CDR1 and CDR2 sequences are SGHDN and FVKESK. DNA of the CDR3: TGTGCCAGCAGCAACTTTGGCGAGCAGTACTTC. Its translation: CASSNFGEQYF.

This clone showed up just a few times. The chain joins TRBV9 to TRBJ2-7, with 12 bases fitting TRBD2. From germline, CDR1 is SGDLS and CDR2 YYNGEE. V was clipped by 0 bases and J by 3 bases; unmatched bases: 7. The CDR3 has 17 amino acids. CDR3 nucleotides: TGTGCCAGCAGCGTAGGTCTAGCGGGAGGGCCCCTCTACGAGCAGTACTTC. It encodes CASSVGLAGGPLYEQYF.

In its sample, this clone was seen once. In nucleotides, the CDR3 is TGTGCCAGCAGTTTAAAGGGGCTGGAGACCCAGTACTTC. It encodes CASSLKGLETQYF. The V call is TRBV27, the J call TRBJ2-5, with D possibly being TRBD1 (5 bases). Per the germline V gene, CDR1 is MNHEY and CDR2 is SMNVEV (reference sequence). The V and J ends lost 2 bases and 5 bases respectively, with 9 bases between them. The CDR3 sequence is 13 residues long.

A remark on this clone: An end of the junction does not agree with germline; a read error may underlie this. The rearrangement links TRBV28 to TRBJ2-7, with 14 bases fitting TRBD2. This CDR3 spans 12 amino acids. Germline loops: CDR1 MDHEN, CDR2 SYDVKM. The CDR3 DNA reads TGTGCCAGCAAAACCCCGGGACTAGCGGGAGAATTC. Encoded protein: CASKTPGLAGEF.

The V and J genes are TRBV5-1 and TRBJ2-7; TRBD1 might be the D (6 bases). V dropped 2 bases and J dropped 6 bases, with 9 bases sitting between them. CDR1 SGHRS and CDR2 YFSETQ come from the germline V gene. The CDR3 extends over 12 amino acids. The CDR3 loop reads CASSFTGLEQYF. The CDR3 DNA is TGCGCCAGCAGCTTTACAGGGCTCGAGCAGTACTTC.

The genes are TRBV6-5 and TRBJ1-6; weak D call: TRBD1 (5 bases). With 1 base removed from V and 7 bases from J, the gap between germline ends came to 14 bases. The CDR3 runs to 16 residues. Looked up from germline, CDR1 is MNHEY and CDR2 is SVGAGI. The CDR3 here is CASSYLGQRRNSPLHF. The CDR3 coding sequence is TGTGCCAGCAGTTACTTGGGGCAAAGGAGAAATTCACCCCTCCACTTT.

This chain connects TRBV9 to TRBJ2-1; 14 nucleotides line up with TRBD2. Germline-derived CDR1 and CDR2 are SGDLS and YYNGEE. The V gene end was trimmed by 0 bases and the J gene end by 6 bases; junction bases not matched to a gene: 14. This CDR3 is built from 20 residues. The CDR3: CASSVATGGTSGGKFNEQFF. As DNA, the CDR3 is TGTGCCAGCAGCGTAGCTACGGGGGGGACTAGCGGGGGAAAGTTCAATGAGCAGTTCTTC.

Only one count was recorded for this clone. The CDR3 DNA reads as TGCGCCAGCAGCTCCACCGGCAGGGGGTACCCTAACTATGGCTACACCTTC. Protein sequence: CASSSTGRGYPNYGYTF. The J gene is TRBJ1-2, the V gene TRBV5-1, with TRBD1 matching over 7 bases. Trimming removed 3 bases from V and 0 bases from J; junction bases left unmatched: 11. Germline values: CDR1 SGHRS, CDR2 YFSETQ. The CDR3 is made up of 17 amino acids.

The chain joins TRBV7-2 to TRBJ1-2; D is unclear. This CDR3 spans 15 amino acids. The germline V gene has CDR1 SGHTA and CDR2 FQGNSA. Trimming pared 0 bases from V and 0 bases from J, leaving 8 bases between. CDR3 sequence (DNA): TGTGCCAGCAGCTTAGCAGGAGCAACTAACTATGGCTACACCTTC. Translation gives CASSLAGATNYGYTF.